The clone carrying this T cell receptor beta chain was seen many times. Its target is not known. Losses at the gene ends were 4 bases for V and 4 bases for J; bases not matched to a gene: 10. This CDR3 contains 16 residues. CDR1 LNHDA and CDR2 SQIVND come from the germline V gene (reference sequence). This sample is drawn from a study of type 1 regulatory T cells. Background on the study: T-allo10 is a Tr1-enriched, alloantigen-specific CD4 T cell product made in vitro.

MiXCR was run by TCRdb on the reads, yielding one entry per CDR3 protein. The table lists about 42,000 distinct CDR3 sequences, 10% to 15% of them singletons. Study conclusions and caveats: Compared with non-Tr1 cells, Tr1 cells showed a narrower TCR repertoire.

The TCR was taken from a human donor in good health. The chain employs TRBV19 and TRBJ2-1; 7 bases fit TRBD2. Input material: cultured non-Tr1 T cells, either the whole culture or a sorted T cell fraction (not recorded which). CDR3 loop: CASSNQAGPPYNEQFF. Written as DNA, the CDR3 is TGTGCCAGTAGTAACCAAGCGGGGCCCCCTTACAATGAGCAGTTCTTC.